This T cell receptor (beta chain) was sequenced during a study of T cell clonotyping in hematopoietic cell transplantation. Points from the study as a whole: After transplant, recipient diversity fell while pathologically expanded clonotypes grew through day 180.

About this clone: Its antigen remains unidentified.

Germline CDR1 and CDR2: SGHVS and FNYEAQ. The CDR3 runs to 18 residues. J lost 1 base, V lost 1 base, and 9 bases had no gene match. The table came from immunoSEQ multiplex PCR; TCRdb's copy has only in-frame clones and leaves some out. The sample consists of some 40,000 clones, around 95% of them appearing once. The source is a man aged 25 to 40 in good health. Some clones in this sample may be carry-over from other donors' samples. V gene TRBV7-6 combines with J gene TRBJ2-3; TRBD2 aligns across 9 bases. The sequenced sample consisted of peripheral blood mononuclear cells. CDR3 coding DNA: TGTGCCAGCAGCTTAGTGACCTCTAGCGGGGTGCGCACAGATACGCAGTATTTT. This codes for CASSLVTSSGVRTDTQYF. The variable domain in full, with the rest retrieved from reference TRBV7-6 and TRBJ2-3, is GAGVSQSPRYKVTKRGQDVALRCDPISGHVSLYWYRQALGQGPEFLTYFNYEAQQDKSGLPNDRFSAERPEGSISTLTIQRTEQRDSAMYRCASSLVTSSGVRTDTQYFGPGTRLTVL.